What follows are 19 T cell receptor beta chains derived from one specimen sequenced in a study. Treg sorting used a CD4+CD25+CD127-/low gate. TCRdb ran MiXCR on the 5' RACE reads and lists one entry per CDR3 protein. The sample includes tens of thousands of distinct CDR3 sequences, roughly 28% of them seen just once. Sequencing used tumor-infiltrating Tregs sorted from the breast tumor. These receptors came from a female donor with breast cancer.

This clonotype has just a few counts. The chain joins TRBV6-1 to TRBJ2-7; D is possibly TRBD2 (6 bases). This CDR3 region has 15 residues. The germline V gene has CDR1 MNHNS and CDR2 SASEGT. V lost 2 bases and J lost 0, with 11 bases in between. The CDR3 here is CASSELAGLSYEQYF. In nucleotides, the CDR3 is TGTGCCAGCAGTGAACTCGCGGGACTCTCCTACGAGCAGTACTTC.

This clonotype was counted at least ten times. In nucleotides, the CDR3 is TGCAGTGCTAAGAATTTGGGGGCTGGAAACACCATATATTTT. Translation gives CSAKNLGAGNTIYF. J is TRBJ1-3 and V is TRBV20-1, with D tentatively TRBD1 (5 bases). Trimming removed 4 bases at V and 2 bases at J, with 12 bases between. Germline loops: CDR1 DFQATT, CDR2 SNEGSKA (reference sequence). This CDR3 is built from 14 residues.

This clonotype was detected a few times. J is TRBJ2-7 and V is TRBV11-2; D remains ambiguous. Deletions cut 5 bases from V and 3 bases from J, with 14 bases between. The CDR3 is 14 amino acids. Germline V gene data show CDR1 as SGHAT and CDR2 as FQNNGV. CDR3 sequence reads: CASSRVGGYYEQYF. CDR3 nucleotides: TGTGCCAGCAGCCGGGTCGGCGGTTACTACGAGCAGTACTTC.

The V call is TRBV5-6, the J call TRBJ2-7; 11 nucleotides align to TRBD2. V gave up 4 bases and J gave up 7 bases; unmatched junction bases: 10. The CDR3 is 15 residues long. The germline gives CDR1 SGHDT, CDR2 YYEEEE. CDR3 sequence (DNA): TGTGCCAGCAGCCAGCGACTAGCGGGGTATTGGGAGCAGTACTTC. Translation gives CASSQRLAGYWEQYF.

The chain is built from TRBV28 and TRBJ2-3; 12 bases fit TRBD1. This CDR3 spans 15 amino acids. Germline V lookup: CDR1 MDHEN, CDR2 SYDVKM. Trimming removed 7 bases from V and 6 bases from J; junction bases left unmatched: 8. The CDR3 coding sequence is TGTGCCAGCAATAGACCGGGACAGGGGGCCGATACGCAGTATTTT. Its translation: CASNRPGQGADTQYF.

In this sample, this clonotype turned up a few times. CDR3 in DNA: TGTGCCAGCAGTCGCAGATATCCCGGGACTAGCGGAAATGAGCAGTTCTTC. Its translation: CASSRRYPGTSGNEQFF. The V and J genes are TRBV6-2 or TRBV6-3 and TRBJ2-1; TRBD2 matches 11 bases. Germline V gives CDR1 MNHEY, CDR2 SVGEGT. The CDR3 length is 17 residues. The ends lost 5 bases at V and 7 bases at J; junction bases unmatched: 13.

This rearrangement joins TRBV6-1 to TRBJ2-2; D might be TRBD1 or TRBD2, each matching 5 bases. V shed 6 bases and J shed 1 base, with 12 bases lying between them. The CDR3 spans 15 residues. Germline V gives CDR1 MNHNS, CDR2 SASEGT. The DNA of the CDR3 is TGTGCCAGCAGGAGGGAGACAGAGAACACCGGGGAGCTGTTTTTT. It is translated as CASRRETENTGELFF.

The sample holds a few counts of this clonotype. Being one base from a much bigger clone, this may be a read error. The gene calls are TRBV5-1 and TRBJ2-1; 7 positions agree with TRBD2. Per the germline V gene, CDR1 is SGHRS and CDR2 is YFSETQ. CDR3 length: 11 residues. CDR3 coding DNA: TGCACCAGCGGGGCGGGAAATGAGCAGTTCTTC. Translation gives CTSGAGNEQFF.

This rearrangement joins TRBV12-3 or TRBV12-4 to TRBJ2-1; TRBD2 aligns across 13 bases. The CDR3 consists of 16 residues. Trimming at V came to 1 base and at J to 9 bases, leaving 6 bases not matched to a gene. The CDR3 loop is CASSLGGLAGLSEQFF. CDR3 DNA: TGTGCCAGCAGTTTAGGGGGACTAGCGGGGTTAAGTGAGCAGTTCTTC.

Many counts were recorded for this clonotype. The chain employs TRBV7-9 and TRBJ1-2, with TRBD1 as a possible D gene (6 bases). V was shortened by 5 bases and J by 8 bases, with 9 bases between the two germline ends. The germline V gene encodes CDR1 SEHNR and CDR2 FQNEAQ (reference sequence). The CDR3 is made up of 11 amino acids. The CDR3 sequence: CASSLGQGYTF. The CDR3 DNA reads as TGTGCCAGCAGCCTCGGACAGGGCTACACCTTC. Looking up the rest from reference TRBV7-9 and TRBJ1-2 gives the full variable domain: DTGVSQNPRHKITKRGQNVTFRCDPISEHNRLYWYRQTLGQGPEFLTYFQNEAQLEKSRLLSDRFSAERPKGSFSTLEIQRTEQGDSAMYLCASSLGQGYTFGSGTRLTVV.

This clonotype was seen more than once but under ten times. In DNA form, the CDR3 reads TGCAGTGCTAGACAGGACGGAGGGTCACCCCTCCACTTT. Translating it yields CSARQDGGSPLHF. The genes are TRBV20-1 and TRBJ1-6, with D hard to call. This CDR3 is 13 amino acids long. CDR1 is DFQATT and CDR2 is SNEGSKA in the germline V gene (reference sequence). Trimming removed 2 bases at V and 10 bases at J, with 12 bases between.

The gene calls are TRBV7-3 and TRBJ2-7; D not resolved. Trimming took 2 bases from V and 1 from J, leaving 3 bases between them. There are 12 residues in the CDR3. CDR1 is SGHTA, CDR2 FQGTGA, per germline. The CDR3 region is CASSLSSYEQYF. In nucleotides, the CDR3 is TGTGCCAGCAGCTTATCGTCCTACGAGCAGTACTTC. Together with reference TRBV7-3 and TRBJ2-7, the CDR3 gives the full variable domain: GAGVSQTPSNKVTEKGKYVELRCDPISGHTALYWYRQSLGQGPEFLIYFQGTGAADDSGLPNDRFFAVRPEGSVSTLKIQRTERGDSAVYLCASSLSSYEQYFGPGTRLTVT.

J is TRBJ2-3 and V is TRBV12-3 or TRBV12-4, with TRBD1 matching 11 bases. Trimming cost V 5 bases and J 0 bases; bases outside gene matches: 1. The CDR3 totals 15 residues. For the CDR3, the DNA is TGTGCCAGCAGTGGGGACAGGGGGAGCACAGATACGCAGTATTTT. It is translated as CASSGDRGSTDTQYF.

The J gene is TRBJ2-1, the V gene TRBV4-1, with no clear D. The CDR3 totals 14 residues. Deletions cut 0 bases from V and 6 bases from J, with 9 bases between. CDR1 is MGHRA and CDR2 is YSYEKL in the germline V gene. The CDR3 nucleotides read TGCGCCAGCAGCCAAGATCGAGCCCTCAATGAGCAGTTCTTC. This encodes CASSQDRALNEQFF.

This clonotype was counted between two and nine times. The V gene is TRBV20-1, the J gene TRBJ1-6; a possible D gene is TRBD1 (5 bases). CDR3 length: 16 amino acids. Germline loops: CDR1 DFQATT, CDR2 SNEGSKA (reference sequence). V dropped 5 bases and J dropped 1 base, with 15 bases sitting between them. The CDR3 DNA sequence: TGCAGTGCTCCTGGAGGCAGGGCATCCTATAATTCACCCCTCCACTTT. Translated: CSAPGGRASYNSPLHF.

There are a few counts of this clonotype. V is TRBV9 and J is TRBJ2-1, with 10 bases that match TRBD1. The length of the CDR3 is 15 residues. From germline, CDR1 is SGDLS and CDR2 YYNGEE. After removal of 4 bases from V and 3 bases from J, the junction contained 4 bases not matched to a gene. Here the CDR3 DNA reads TGTGCCAGCAGCCGACAGGGGGCTTACTACAATGAGCAGTTCTTC. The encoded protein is CASSRQGAYYNEQFF.

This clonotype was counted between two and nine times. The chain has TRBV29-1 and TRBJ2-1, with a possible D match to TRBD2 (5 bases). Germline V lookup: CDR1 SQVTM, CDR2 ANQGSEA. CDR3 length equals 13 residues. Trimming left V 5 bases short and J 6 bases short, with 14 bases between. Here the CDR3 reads CSVSSSILNEQFF. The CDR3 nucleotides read TGCAGCGTTTCTAGCTCTATCCTCAATGAGCAGTTCTTC.

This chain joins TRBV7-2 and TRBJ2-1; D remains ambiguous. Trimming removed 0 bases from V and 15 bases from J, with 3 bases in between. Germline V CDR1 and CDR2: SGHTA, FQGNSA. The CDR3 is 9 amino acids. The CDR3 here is CASSLAPFF. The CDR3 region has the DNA TGTGCCAGCAGCTTAGCTCCGTTCTTC.

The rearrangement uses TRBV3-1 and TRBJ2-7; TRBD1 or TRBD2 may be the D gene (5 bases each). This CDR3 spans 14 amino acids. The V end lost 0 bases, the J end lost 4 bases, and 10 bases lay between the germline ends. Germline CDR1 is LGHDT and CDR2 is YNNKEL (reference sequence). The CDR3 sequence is CASSQDGAAYEQYF. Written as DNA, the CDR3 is TGTGCCAGCAGCCAAGACGGGGCCGCTTACGAGCAGTACTTC.